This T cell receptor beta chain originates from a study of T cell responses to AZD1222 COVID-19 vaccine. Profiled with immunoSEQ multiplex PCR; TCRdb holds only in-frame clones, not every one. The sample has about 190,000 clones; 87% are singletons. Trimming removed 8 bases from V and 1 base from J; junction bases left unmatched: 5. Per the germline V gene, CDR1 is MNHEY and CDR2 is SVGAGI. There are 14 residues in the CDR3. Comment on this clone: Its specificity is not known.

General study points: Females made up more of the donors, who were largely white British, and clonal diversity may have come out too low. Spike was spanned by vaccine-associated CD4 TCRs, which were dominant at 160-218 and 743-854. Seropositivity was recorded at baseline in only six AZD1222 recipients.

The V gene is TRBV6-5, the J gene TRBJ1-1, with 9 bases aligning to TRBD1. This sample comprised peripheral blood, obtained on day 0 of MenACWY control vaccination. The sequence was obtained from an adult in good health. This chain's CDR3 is CASVPTGGNTEAFF. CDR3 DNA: TGTGCCAGCGTCCCGACAGGGGGGAACACTGAAGCTTTCTTT.